These 17 T cell receptor beta chains were all obtained from the same sample, sequenced in a study of regulatory T cells in long-lasting Graves disease. The sample's time point: newly diagnosed GD, antithyroid drugs for less than 3 months. Extracted PBMC RNA gave rise to the TCR library. For TCR beta, libraries came from iRepertoire HTBI primers and Arm-PCR of CDR3 regions. TCRdb re-called the multiplex PCR reads with MiXCR, one entry per CDR3 protein. The data show 500,000 to 700,000 distinct CDR3 sequences, roughly 15% seen once. The sample also formed part of further work on T cells in Graves' hyperthyroidism and ophthalmopathy.

Here the sequenced sample was peripheral blood mononuclear cells (PBMCs), taken at new diagnosis, from a patient treated with antithyroid drugs. The source is a woman in her 30s with Graves disease.

The rearrangement uses TRBV7-9 and TRBJ2-7; no definite D call. Germline CDR1 SEHNR, CDR2 FQNEAQ (reference sequence). This CDR3 contains 13 residues. V dropped 3 bases and J dropped 2 bases, with 8 bases sitting between them. CDR3 coding DNA: TGTGCCAGCAGCTTGAACCGACCCTACGAGCAGTACTTC. It yields the protein CASSLNRPYEQYF.

Only a few counts were recorded for this clonotype. A read error is possible here, since a much larger clone lies one base away. The chain has TRBV11-2 and TRBJ2-3; D call uncertain. The tail of the sequence fits TRBJ1-5 better, so the J call may be wrong. The CDR3 has 15 residues. CDR1 and CDR2 (germline): SGHAT, FQNNGV. The CDR3 DNA reads TGTGCCAGCAGCTTACTAGCTTCTAGCACAGATACGCAGCATTTT. This translates into CASSLLASSTDTQHF.

The chain is built from TRBV5-1 and TRBJ2-3; 7 positions match TRBD1. V was clipped by 5 bases and J by 3 bases; unmatched bases: 3. This CDR3 has 13 residues. Germline CDR1 SGHRS, CDR2 YFSETQ. CDR3 DNA: TGCGCCAGCAGACAGGGGCAGACAGATACGCAGTATTTT. Its protein product is CASRQGQTDTQYF.

Comment on this clonotype: Germline and junction disagree at one end, which may indicate a read error. The chain couples TRBV7-6 to TRBJ2-7; the D gene could be TRBD1 or TRBD2 (5 bases each). The length of the CDR3 is 13 residues. Germline CDR1 reads SGHVS; CDR2 reads FNYEAQ. The CDR3 DNA follows: TGTGCCAGCAGCTTGGGCAGGGAGCGGCCTCCGCTCTTC. Translated: CASSLGRERPPLF.

This clonotype has a handful of counts. The rearrangement uses TRBV30 and TRBJ1-2; 7 nucleotides match TRBD1. Germline values: CDR1 GTSNPN, CDR2 SVGIG (reference sequence). J was trimmed by 1 base and V by 1 base; bases with no gene match: 3. The CDR3 covers 14 residues. Here the CDR3 reads CAWSAYRGNYGYTF. The CDR3, as DNA: TGTGCCTGGAGTGCCTACAGGGGTAACTATGGCTACACCTTC.

Many counts were recorded for this clonotype. The rearrangement links TRBV7-3 to TRBJ2-3, with 7 bases identical to TRBD2. CDR1 and CDR2 from the germline V gene are SGHTA and FQGTGA. The CDR3 covers 14 residues. J gave up 4 bases and V 5 bases, and 6 bases lay outside the gene matches. The CDR3 loop is CASSQGLVSDTQYF. In DNA, the CDR3 is TGTGCCAGCAGCCAAGGACTAGTATCAGATACGCAGTATTTT.

This clonotype was seen at least ten times. The V call is TRBV14, the J call TRBJ2-7; 8 bases map to TRBD1. The CDR3 totals 15 residues. V shed 1 base and J 2 bases; nucleotides not matched to a gene: 4. Germline V lookup: CDR1 SGHDN, CDR2 FVKESK. This chain's CDR3 is CASSQGDRGTYEQYF. The CDR3 nucleotides are TGTGCCAGCAGCCAAGGAGACAGGGGTACCTACGAGCAGTACTTC.

This clonotype was seen many times. The chain recombines TRBV2 with TRBJ1-4; tentative D call: TRBD1 (5 bases). The CDR3 has 15 residues. The germline V gene has CDR1 SNHLY and CDR2 FYNNEI. V was pared by 7 bases and J by 4 bases, with 16 bases between. The chain's CDR3 is CASIPGRTFNEKLFF. The CDR3 nucleotides read TGTGCCAGCATTCCAGGGCGAACGTTTAATGAAAAACTGTTTTTT.

Many counts were recorded for this clonotype. The chain has TRBV28 and TRBJ2-7; either TRBD1 or TRBD2 may fit D (6 bases each). This CDR3 comprises 14 residues. Germline V CDR1 and CDR2: MDHEN, SYDVKM. V gave up 3 bases and J gave up 7 bases, with 16 bases separating them. DNA for the CDR3: TGTGCCAGCAGTTTGGACAGACCGCGGGGTGAGCAGTACTTC. Protein product: CASSLDRPRGEQYF. The variable domain in full, completed from reference TRBV28 and TRBJ2-7, reads DVKVTQSSRYLVKRTGEKVFLECVQDMDHENMFWYRQDPGLGLRLIYFSYDVKMKEKGDIPEGYSVSREKKERFSLILESASTNQTSMYLCASSLDRPRGEQYFGPGTRLTVT.

The rearrangement links TRBV7-6 to TRBJ2-7; the D gene is possibly TRBD2 (5 bases). Trimming removed 5 bases at V and 5 bases at J, with 22 bases between. Germline V CDR1 and CDR2: SGHVS, FNYEAQ. This CDR3 spans 16 amino acids. In DNA form, the CDR3 reads TGTGCCAGCAGCCTAGACCTACTGGGGAGTGGTGACGAGCAGTACTTC. Protein: CASSLDLLGSGDEQYF.

Note on this clonotype: A much bigger clone sits one base away, suggesting this may be a read error. This chain links TRBV3-1 with TRBJ2-3; 10 bases align to TRBD2. Germline V gene sequence: CDR1 LGHDT, CDR2 YNNKEL (reference sequence). This CDR3 region has 16 residues. V lost 1 base to trimming and J lost 2 bases; unmatched junction nucleotides: 3. The CDR3 bases are TGTGCCAGCAGCCAAGGGCTAGCGGGAGTCACAGATACGCAGTATTTT. Translated, it gives CASSQGLAGVTDTQYF.

In DNA form, the CDR3 reads TGTGCCTGGAGTGTAGGGCTCTCCAATGAGCAGTTCTTC. This encodes CAWSVGLSNEQFF. The rearrangement uses TRBV30 and TRBJ2-1; no clear D gene. Trimming cost V 0 bases and J 6 bases, with 9 bases left between them. This CDR3 spans 13 amino acids. Germline V CDR1 and CDR2: GTSNPN, SVGIG (reference sequence).

CDR3 in DNA: TGTGCCAGCAGTTCTCTCTATACCGGGGAGCTGTTTTTT. The encoded protein is CASSSLYTGELFF. The V and J genes are TRBV6-5 and TRBJ2-2; D uncertain. The CDR3 is 13 amino acids. The V end lost 4 bases, the J end lost 5 bases, and 8 bases lay between the germline ends. Germline CDR1 and CDR2: MNHEY and SVGAGI.

This clonotype was seen a handful of times. This sequence joins TRBV6-2 or TRBV6-3 and TRBJ2-3, with a tentative D call TRBD1 (6 bases). The CDR3 sequence is 11 residues long. V was trimmed by 5 bases and J by 15 bases, leaving 15 bases between them. CDR1 is MNHEY and CDR2 is SVGEGT in the germline V gene. The CDR3 DNA reads TGTGCCAGCAGTGAAACGGGACACTTATATTTT. Translated, it gives CASSETGHLYF.

Many counts were recorded for this clonotype. The chain links TRBV7-6 to TRBJ2-5; 11 positions match TRBD2. The V segment lost 5 bases and the J segment 2 bases; nucleotides outside the gene matches: 10. The CDR3 totals 17 residues. Per germline, CDR1 SGHVS and CDR2 FNYEAQ. CDR3 sequence (DNA): TGTGCCAGCAGCCACCGGGGACTAGCGGATTCACAAGAGACCCAGTACTTC. This sequence encodes CASSHRGLADSQETQYF.

V and J are TRBV20-1 and TRBJ2-3, with D possibly called TRBD1 or TRBD2 (5 bases each). The ends were cut back, 5 bases at V and 2 bases at J, with 14 bases in the middle. This CDR3 has 14 residues. CDR1 DFQATT and CDR2 SNEGSKA come from the germline V gene (reference sequence). CDR3 DNA sequence: TGCAGTGCTCCTCGTGGGGGATCCACAGATACGCAGTATTTT. This encodes CSAPRGGSTDTQYF.

This clonotype was detected only a few times. V gene TRBV6-5 combines with J gene TRBJ1-1; possible D gene TRBD1, 5 bases. The CDR3 extends over 15 amino acids. Trimming shortened V by 2 bases and J by 3 bases, and 13 bases separated the two germline ends. CDR1 is MNHEY and CDR2 is SVGAGI in the germline V gene. The CDR3, as DNA: TGTGCCAGCAGTTACCGTCCCCGACAGTACACTGAAGCTTTCTTT. Translating gives CASSYRPRQYTEAFF.